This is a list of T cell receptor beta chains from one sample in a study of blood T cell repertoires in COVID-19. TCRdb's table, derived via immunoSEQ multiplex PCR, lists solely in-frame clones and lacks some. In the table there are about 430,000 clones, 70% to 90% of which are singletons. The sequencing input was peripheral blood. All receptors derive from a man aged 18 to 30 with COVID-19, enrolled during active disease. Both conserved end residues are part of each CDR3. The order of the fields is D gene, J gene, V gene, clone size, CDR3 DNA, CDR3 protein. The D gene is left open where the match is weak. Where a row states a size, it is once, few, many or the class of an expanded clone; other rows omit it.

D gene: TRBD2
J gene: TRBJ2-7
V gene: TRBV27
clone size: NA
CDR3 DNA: TGTGCCAGCAGTACCCGGACTAGCGGGAGTAGGGACGAGCAGTACTTC
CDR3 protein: CASSTRTSGSRDEQYF

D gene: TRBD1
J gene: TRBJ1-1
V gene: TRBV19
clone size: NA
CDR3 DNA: TGTGCCAGTAGCCACCGGGACAGGGGAACTGAAGCTTTCTTT
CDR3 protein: CASSHRDRGTEAFF

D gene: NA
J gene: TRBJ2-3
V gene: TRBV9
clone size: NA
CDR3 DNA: TGTGCCAGCAGCGTGGGACTTCGGGGGGATACGCAGTATTTT
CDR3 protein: CASSVGLRGDTQYF

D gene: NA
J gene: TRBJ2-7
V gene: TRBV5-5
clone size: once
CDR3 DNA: TGTGCCAGCAGCCGGGGGGTAGGACAGCAATCCTACGAGCAGTACTTC
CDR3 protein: CASSRGVGQQSYEQYF

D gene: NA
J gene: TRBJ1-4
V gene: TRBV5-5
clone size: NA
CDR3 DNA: TGTGCCAGCAGCTTGGAAAACAGGGCATCTGGGAATGAAAAACTGTTTTTT
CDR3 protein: CASSLENRASGNEKLFF

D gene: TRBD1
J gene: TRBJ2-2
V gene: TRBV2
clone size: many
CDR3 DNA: TGTGCCAGTACCGGGACAGGGCACACCGGGGAGCTGTTTTTT
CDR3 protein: CASTGTGHTGELFF

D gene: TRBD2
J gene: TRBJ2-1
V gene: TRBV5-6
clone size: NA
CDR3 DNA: TGTGCCAGCAGCTTGGGACTAGCATCGAATGAGCAGTTCTTC
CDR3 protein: CASSLGLASNEQFF

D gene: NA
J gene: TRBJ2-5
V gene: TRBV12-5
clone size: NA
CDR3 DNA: TGTGCTAGTGGTTCAGGGGATCAAGAGACCCAGTACTTC
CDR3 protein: CASGSGDQETQYF

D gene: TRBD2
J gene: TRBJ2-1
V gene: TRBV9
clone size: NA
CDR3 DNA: TGTGCCAGCAGCGTAGAAGCGCTAGCGGGGGGCTGGAGCTCCTACAATGAGCAGTTCTTC
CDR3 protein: CASSVEALAGGWSSYNEQFF

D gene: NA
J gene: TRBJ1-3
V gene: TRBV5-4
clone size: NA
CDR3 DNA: TGTGCCAGCAGCTTGCAGGGTGCCGGAAACACCATATATTTT
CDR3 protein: CASSLQGAGNTIYF

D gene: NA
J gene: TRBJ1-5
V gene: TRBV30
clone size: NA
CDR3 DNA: TGTGCCTGGAGCTTAAGGGGCGGGGGACAGCCCCAGCATTTT
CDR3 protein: CAWSLRGGGQPQHF

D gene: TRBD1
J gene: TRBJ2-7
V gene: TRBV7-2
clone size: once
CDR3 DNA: TGTGCCAGCAGCCACGACAGGGGCACCTACGAGCAGTACTTC
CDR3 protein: CASSHDRGTYEQYF

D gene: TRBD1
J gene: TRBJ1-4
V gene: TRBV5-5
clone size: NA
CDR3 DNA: TGTGCCAGCAGCTCCACAGGGGATCGAAGTGAAAAACTGTTTTTT
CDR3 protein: CASSSTGDRSEKLFF

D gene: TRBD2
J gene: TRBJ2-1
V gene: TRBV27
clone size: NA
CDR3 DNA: TGTGCCAGCAGTTTATATCGTATCGGGAGGGCCGAGCAGTTCTTC
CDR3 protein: CASSLYRIGRAEQFF

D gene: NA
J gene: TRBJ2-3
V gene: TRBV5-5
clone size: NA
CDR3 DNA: TGTGCCAGCAGCTCGGGGACACTATCAGATACGCAGTATTTT
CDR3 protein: CASSSGTLSDTQYF

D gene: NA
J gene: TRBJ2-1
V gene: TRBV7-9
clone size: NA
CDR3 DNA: TGTGCCAGCAGCCGGCGGAGCTCCTACAATGGGCAGTTCTTC
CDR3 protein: CASSRRSSYNGQFF

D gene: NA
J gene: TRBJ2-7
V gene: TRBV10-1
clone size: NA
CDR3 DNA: TGCGCCAGCAGTGGAGGGCCACGCTACGAGCAGTACTTC
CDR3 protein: CASSGGPRYEQYF

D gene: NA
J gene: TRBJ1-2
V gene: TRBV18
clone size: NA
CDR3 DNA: TGTGCCAGCTCCCGGGAGGTGGTAGACCGTGGCTACACCTTC
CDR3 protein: CASSREVVDRGYTF

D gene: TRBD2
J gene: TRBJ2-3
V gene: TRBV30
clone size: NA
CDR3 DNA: TGTGCCTGGAGCAGACTAGCGGGAGTAGGGGCAGATACGCAGTATTTT
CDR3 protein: CAWSRLAGVGADTQYF

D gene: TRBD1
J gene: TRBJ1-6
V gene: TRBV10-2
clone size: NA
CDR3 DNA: TGCGCCAGTACGGGGACAGCATCTTCACCCCTCCACTTT
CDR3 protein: CASTGTASSPLHF

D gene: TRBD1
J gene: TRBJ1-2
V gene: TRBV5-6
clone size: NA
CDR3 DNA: TGTGCCAGCAGCTTGAGGGGGACAGTAGATGGCTACACCTTC
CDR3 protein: CASSLRGTVDGYTF

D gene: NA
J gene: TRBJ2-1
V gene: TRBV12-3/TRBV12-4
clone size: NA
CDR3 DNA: TGTGCCAGCAGCTTTTCGTGGCAGGATGAGCAGTTCTTC
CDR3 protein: CASSFSWQDEQFF

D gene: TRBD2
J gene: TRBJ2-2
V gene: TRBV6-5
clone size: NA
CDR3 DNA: TGTGCCAGCACCCTAGCGGGAGCTCCCGGGGAGCTGTTTTTT
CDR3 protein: CASTLAGAPGELFF

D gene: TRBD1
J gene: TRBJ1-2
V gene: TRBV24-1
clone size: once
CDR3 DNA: TGTGCCACTCAGGGGGACTATGGCTACACCTTC
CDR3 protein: CATQGDYGYTF

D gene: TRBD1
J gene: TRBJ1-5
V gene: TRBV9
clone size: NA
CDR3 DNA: TGTGCCAGCAGCGCGGGACAGGGGAGCAATCAGCCCCAGCATTTT
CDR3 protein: CASSAGQGSNQPQHF

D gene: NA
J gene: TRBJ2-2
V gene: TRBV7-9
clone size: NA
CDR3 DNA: TGTGCCAGCAGCAGCTTCGGTGGGGGGATCGGGGAGCTGTTTTTT
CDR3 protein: CASSSFGGGIGELFF

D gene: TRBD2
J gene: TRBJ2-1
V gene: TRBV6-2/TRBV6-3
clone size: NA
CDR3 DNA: TGTGCCAGCAGTTACTTGCTAGCGGCTGGGGATGAGCAGTTCTTC
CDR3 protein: CASSYLLAAGDEQFF

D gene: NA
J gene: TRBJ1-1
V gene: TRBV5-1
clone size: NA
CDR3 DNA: TGCGCCAGCAGCTCACCCCCTGGGAGGAACACTGAAGCTTTCTTT
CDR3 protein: CASSSPPGRNTEAFF

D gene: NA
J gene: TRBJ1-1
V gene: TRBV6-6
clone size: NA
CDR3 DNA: TGTGCCAGCAGCGAGGTGGAGAACACTGAAGCTTTCTTT
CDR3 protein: CASSEVENTEAFF

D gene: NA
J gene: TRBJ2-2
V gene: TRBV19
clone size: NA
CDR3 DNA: TGTGCCAGTAGCCGAGGGGGGGGCACCGGGGAGCTGTTTTTT
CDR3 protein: CASSRGGGTGELFF

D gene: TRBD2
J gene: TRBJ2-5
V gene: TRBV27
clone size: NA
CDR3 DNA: TGTGCCAGCGCCACCCGACTAGCGGGAGCAGAGACCCAGTACTTC
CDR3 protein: CASATRLAGAETQYF

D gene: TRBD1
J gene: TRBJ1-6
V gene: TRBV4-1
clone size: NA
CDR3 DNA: TGCGCCAGCAGCCAGGGTTACAGGGGAGTTTATAATTCACCCCTCCACTTT
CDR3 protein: CASSQGYRGVYNSPLHF

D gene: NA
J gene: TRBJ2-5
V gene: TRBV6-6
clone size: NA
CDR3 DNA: TGTGCCAGCAGTTACTCGAAGACTCAAGAGACCCAGTACTTC
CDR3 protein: CASSYSKTQETQYF

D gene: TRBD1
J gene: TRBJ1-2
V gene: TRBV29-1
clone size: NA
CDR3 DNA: TGCAGCGTTGATACAGGGGGGGGATATGGCTACACCTTC
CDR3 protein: CSVDTGGGYGYTF

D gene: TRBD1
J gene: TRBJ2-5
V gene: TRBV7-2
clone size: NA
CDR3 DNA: TGTGCCAGCAGCCCAACAGGGGGCCGGGAGACCCAGTACTTC
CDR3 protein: CASSPTGGRETQYF

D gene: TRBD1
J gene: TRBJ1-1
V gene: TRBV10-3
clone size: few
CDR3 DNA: TGTGCCATCAGGGACAGGGAGGGGACTGAAGCTTTCTTT
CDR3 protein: CAIRDREGTEAFF

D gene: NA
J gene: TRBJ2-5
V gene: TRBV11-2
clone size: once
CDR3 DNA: TGTGCCAGCAGCAGCGACAGTGGGGAGACCCAGTACTTC
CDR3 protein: CASSSDSGETQYF

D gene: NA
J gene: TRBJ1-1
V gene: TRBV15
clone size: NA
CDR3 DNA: TGTGCCACCAGTTTCTGGGGGGATACTGAAGCTTTCTTT
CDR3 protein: CATSFWGDTEAFF

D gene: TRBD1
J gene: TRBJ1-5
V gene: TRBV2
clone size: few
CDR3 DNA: TGTGCCAGCAGTTTCGACAGGGGCAATCAGCCCCAGCATTTT
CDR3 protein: CASSFDRGNQPQHF

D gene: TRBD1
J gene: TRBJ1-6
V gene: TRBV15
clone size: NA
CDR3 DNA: TGTGCCACCAGCAGAGGGGACAGGGATAATTCACCCCTCCACTTT
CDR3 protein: CATSRGDRDNSPLHF

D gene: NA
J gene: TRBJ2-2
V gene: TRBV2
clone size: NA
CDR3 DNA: TGTGCCAGCAAGGTGACATTGAACACCGGGGAGCTGTTTTTT
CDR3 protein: CASKVTLNTGELFF

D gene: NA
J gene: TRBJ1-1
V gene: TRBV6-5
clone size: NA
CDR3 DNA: TGTGCCAGCAGCCACCGGACTACTACTGAAGCTTTCTTT
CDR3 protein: CASSHRTTTEAFF

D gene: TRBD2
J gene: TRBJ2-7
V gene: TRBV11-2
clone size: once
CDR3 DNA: TGTGCCAGCAGCTCCCAAGTGGGGTCTAGCGGTTACGAGCAGTACTTC
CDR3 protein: CASSSQVGSSGYEQYF

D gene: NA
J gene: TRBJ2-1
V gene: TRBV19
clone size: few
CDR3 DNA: TGTGCCAGTAGTACACAGGGTTCTCACAATGAGCAGTTCTTC
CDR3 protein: CASSTQGSHNEQFF

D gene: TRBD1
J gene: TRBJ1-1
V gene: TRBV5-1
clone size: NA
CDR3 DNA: TGCGCCAGCAGCCGGAACAGGGGTGGCACTGAAGCTTTCTTT
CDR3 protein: CASSRNRGGTEAFF